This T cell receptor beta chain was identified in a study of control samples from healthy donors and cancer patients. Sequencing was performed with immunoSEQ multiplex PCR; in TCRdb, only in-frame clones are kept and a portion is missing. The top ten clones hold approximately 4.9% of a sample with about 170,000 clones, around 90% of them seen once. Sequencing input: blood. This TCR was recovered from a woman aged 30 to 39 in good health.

CDR3 sequence reads: CASSSAGGPYNEQFF. DNA for the CDR3: TGCGCCAGCAGCTCCGCCGGGGGACCCTACAATGAGCAGTTCTTC. V gene TRBV5-1 combines with J gene TRBJ2-1; tentative D call: TRBD2 (6 bases). CDR3 length: 15 residues. V lost 3 bases, J lost 2 bases, and 12 bases lay in between. Germline V gene lookup returns CDR1 SGHRS and CDR2 YFSETQ.